These T cell receptor beta chains were read from a single sample in a study of blood T cell repertoires in COVID-19. Assay used: immunoSEQ multiplex PCR; TCRdb lists only in-frame clones, some missing. The sample yields around 260,000 clones, around 86% seen once. The sample was peripheral blood. These receptor sequences come from a man between 18 and 29 years old with active or convalescent COVID-19. CDR3s leave out the opening cysteine and the closing phenylalanine or tryptophan. Fields, in order: D gene, clone size, V gene, CDR3 protein. A D gene is named only where the DNA matches it firmly. Clone size is given for some rows only: seen once, a few or many times, or a class if the clone is expanded.

>.|.|TRBV4-3
ASSQATVGEQY
>.|.|TRBV27
ASSSGLRDYNEQF
>.|.|TRBV5-6
ASSQVQTKVRY
>.|.|TRBV5-1
ASSFDSGTDEQF
>TRBD2|.|TRBV6-2/TRBV6-3
ASSSPGLAVVTGELF
>TRBD1|.|TRBV7-2
ASSFTTGDNEQF
>.|few|TRBV6-4
ATPSLGEGSYNEQF
>TRBD1|.|TRBV7-7
ASSSVTGTGELF
>TRBD1|.|TRBV5-1
ASSWGQGAGELF
>.|.|TRBV7-9
ASSSRLYTQY
>TRBD2|.|TRBV5-1
ASSRGLAGVSGELF
>.|.|TRBV25-1
ASADSDTVSTEAF
>TRBD2|.|TRBV28
ASSLLLAGAETQY
>.|.|TRBV23-1
ASSQSPTDPVDYGYT
>.|.|TRBV6-5
ASSYSRAF
>TRBD1|.|TRBV2
ASRDRGRRGNQPQH
>.|.|TRBV5-5
ASSPSGETQY
>.|.|TRBV4-1
ASSQAGDYNSPLH
>TRBD1|.|TRBV6-5
ASRTGAYLDTQY
>.|.|TRBV21-1
ASSITSKGEQF
>TRBD1|.|TRBV2
ASRPGEGGNYGYT
>TRBD2|.|TRBV9
ASSRTSGGMETQY
>.|once|TRBV9
ASSGPPQETQY
>.|.|TRBV3-1/TRBV3-2
ASSGGLGGTEAF
>.|.|TRBV12-3/TRBV12-4
ASSFRWNQPQH
>TRBD1|few|TRBV11-2
ASSFQGAIGELF
>TRBD1|.|TRBV6-6
ASSSSDRGLSYEQY
>TRBD2|.|TRBV14
ASSYSSGGGVEQF
>.|.|TRBV28
ASSSLGGAEGYT
>TRBD2|.|TRBV7-3
ASSRGLAGRDTQY
>TRBD1|.|TRBV7-9
ASSGTGDHYGYT
>TRBD1|.|TRBV6-1
ASSEEGGTGGEKLF
>TRBD2|.|TRBV5-5
ASSLGLAGDNEQF
>.|.|TRBV4-3
ASSQNRYQPQH
>.|.|TRBV6-5
ASTTLGGTEAF
>.|.|TRBV7-9
ASSLGFSPGQPQH
>TRBD1|.|TRBV18
ASSSTVVGTGSVNEQF
>.|.|TRBV5-1
ASSFRAGNTIY
>.|.|TRBV28
ASQGSGDPNTEAF
>TRBD1|.|TRBV9
ASSDGTGGNTIY
>.|.|TRBV10-3
AINDGLNEKLF
>.|once|TRBV27
ASSLGETQY
>TRBD1|.|TRBV9
ASSERDRGDGYT
>.|.|TRBV19
ASSIDIYGAQY
>TRBD1|.|TRBV3-1/TRBV3-2
ASSQRDRASGELF
>TRBD1|few|TRBV6-5
ASRTGGQNSPLH
>.|.|TRBV7-8
ASSLGWGGRTEAF